The 16 T cell receptor beta chains listed next were all sequenced from one sample in a study of shared clonotypes between healthy human individuals. Produced via immunoSEQ multiplex PCR; TCRdb's table is partial and in-frame only. The repertoire holds millions of clones, with 85% to 95% as singletons. Material: naive CD4+ T cells sorted from blood. Noted subset: CD45RA+ positively selected. The receptor set was obtained from a man aged 18 to 30 in good health.

V gene TRBV6-5 combines with J gene TRBJ1-6; D not certain. The germline V and J ends were trimmed by 8 bases and 4 bases, with 15 bases remaining between them. Per the germline V gene, CDR1 is MNHEY and CDR2 is SVGAGI. CDR3 length: 15 residues. CDR3 sequence (DNA): TGTGCCAGCTCAATTGGCCAGGCGTATAATTCACCCCTCCACTTT. It codes for CASSIGQAYNSPLHF.

This clone was observed many times. Other DNA sequences of this sample code for an identical CDR3. The chain links TRBV9 to TRBJ1-1, with D maybe TRBD1 (5 bases). CDR3 length: 16 amino acids. CDR1 and CDR2 from the germline V gene are SGDLS and YYNGEE. Trimming removed 3 bases from V and 5 bases from J, with 20 bases in between. DNA of the CDR3: TGTGCCAGCAGCGCCCCGGGTCCGAGGGGATTGACTGAAGCTTTCTTT. The encoded protein is CASSAPGPRGLTEAFF.

The CDR3 spells CASSPPMAGGPTDTQYF. In nucleotides, the CDR3 is TGTGCCAGCTCACCGCCGATGGCGGGAGGACCAACAGATACGCAGTATTTT. The V and J genes are TRBV18 and TRBJ2-3; TRBD2 aligns across 8 bases. The V gene end was trimmed by 3 bases and the J gene end by 3 bases; junction bases not matched to a gene: 11. Germline CDR1 reads KGHSH; CDR2 reads LQKENI. The CDR3 has 17 residues.

This chain uses TRBV11-2 with TRBJ1-1; D not certain. From germline, CDR1 is SGHAT and CDR2 FQNNGV. CDR3 size: 13 residues. Trimming took 6 bases from V and 3 from J, leaving 11 bases between them. The CDR3 region has the DNA TGTGCCAGCAGGGCCAGACGAGACACTGAAGCTTTCTTT. This encodes CASRARRDTEAFF.

The chain links TRBV19 to TRBJ2-3; TRBD1 is a possible D gene (5 bases). The CDR3 runs to 14 residues. CDR1 and CDR2 (germline): LNHDA, SQIVND (reference sequence). Trimming took off 5 bases at V and 1 base at J, with 10 bases between the two ends. DNA for the CDR3: TGTGCCAGTAGTTCCAGGGTCGGCACAGATACGCAGTATTTT. This sequence encodes CASSSRVGTDTQYF.

The chain links TRBV27 to TRBJ1-5; D not certain. The germline V gene encodes CDR1 MNHEY and CDR2 SMNVEV (reference sequence). This CDR3 is 15 amino acids long. The germline V and J ends were trimmed by 4 bases and 5 bases, with 15 bases remaining between them. CDR3 in amino acids: CASSWTASVDQPQHF. The DNA for the CDR3 is TGTGCCAGCAGTTGGACTGCTAGCGTTGATCAGCCCCAGCATTTT.

The gene calls are TRBV10-3 and TRBJ1-2; weak D call: TRBD1 (5 bases). This CDR3 has 12 residues. Trimming removed 5 bases at V and 1 base at J, with 5 bases between. Looked up from germline, CDR1 is ENHRY and CDR2 is SYGVKD. The CDR3: CAISQGNYGYTF. DNA of the CDR3: TGTGCCATCAGTCAGGGTAACTATGGCTACACCTTC.

The chain recombines TRBV11-2 with TRBJ1-6, with TRBD1 identical over 12 bases. Trimming at V came to 3 bases and at J to 13 bases, leaving 7 bases not matched to a gene. CDR3 size: 15 residues. Germline assignment: CDR1 SGHAT and CDR2 FQNNGV. CDR3: CASSLMGQGAFPLHF. CDR3 DNA: TGTGCCAGCAGCTTGATGGGACAGGGGGCTTTCCCCCTCCACTTT.

The V and J genes are TRBV27 and TRBJ1-1; 8 bases fit TRBD1. The germline CDR1 and CDR2 sequences are MNHEY and SMNVEV (reference sequence). V shed 3 bases and J 8 bases; nucleotides not matched to a gene: 20. CDR3 length: 18 residues. The CDR3 DNA reads as TGTGCCAGCAGTTTGGTGGGGCAGGGGGCGTCGGGACTGCGGGAAGCTTTCTTT. Translated: CASSLVGQGASGLREAFF.

The chain couples TRBV7-8 to TRBJ1-5, with D possibly TRBD1 on 5 matching bases. CDR1 is SGHVS, CDR2 FQNEAQ, per germline. V lost 10 bases to trimming and J lost 4 bases, with 17 bases between them. The CDR3 has 14 residues. As DNA, the CDR3 is TGTGCCACACCAGAGGGGCGTGGGAATCAGCCCCAGCATTTT. Translated: CATPEGRGNQPQHF.

This rearrangement joins TRBV2 to TRBJ2-5; 8 nucleotides line up with TRBD1. The germline gives CDR1 SNHLY, CDR2 FYNNEI. This CDR3 has 13 residues. Germline trimming cut 10 bases from V and 0 bases from J; bases unmatched to any gene: 4. CDR3: CAIRQGNQETQYF. The CDR3 nucleotides are TGTGCCATCCGACAGGGGAACCAAGAGACCCAGTACTTC.

The chain recombines TRBV5-4 with TRBJ2-1; no clear D. The CDR3 has 15 residues. The V end lost 7 bases, the J end lost 4 bases, and 18 bases lay between the germline ends. In germline, CDR1 is SGHNT, CDR2 YYREEE (reference sequence). The DNA for the CDR3 is TGTGCCAGCTCTTATCTGGATGGACCATACAATGAGCAGTTCTTC. Protein sequence: CASSYLDGPYNEQFF.

This rearrangement joins TRBV6-5 to TRBJ1-4, with D uncertain. Deletions cut 6 bases from V and 6 bases from J, with 14 bases between. Germline V gene data show CDR1 as MNHEY and CDR2 as SVGAGI. The CDR3 covers 14 residues. In DNA, the CDR3 is TGTGCCAGCAGGAGCGACGGCCCCTATGAAAAACTGTTTTTT. Its translation: CASRSDGPYEKLFF.

Of note for this clone: The sample holds other DNA sequences that translate to the same CDR3. The chain is built from TRBV28 and TRBJ1-5, with D possibly TRBD1 on 5 matching bases. Trimming left V 5 bases short and J 0 bases short, with 8 bases between. This CDR3 is 14 amino acids long. The germline V gene has CDR1 MDHEN and CDR2 SYDVKM. The CDR3 spells CASSAGSSNQPQHF. CDR3 DNA: TGTGCCAGCAGTGCAGGGAGTAGCAATCAGCCCCAGCATTTT.

The V gene is TRBV2, the J gene TRBJ1-4; D is uncertain. CDR1 is SNHLY, CDR2 FYNNEI, per germline. The V gene lost 3 bases and the J gene lost 7 bases, with 12 bases spanning the gap. There are 14 residues in the CDR3. CDR3 loop: CASSEGQRPEKLFF. The CDR3 region has the DNA TGTGCCAGCAGTGAGGGTCAACGGCCTGAAAAACTGTTTTTT. Variable domain in full (rest from reference TRBV2 and TRBJ1-4): EPEVTQTPSHQVTQMGQEVILRCVPISNHLYFYWYRQILGQKVEFLVSFYNNEISEKSEIFDDQFSVERPDGSNFTLKIRSTKLEDSAMYFCASSEGQRPEKLFFGSGTQLSVL.

The rearrangement uses TRBV5-4 and TRBJ1-2, with 10 bases lining up with TRBD1. The V and J ends lost 0 bases and 7 bases, in that order; junction bases with no gene match: 18. Germline values: CDR1 SGHNT, CDR2 YYREEE (reference sequence). This CDR3 is built from 19 residues. CDR3 protein: CASSLGSGTGVAKFGGYTF. CDR3 coding DNA: TGTGCCAGCAGCTTGGGCTCCGGGACAGGGGTAGCTAAATTCGGTGGCTACACCTTC.